A single sample gave rise to the 8 T cell receptor beta chains below, sequenced in a study of breast tumors, draining lymph nodes, adjacent tissues. A single record per CDR3 protein comes from TCRdb applying MiXCR to the multiplex PCR reads. Found here are about 140,000 distinct CDR3 sequences, over 25% of them singletons; the top ten hold about 2.5%. Breast cancer patients provided tissue from their axillary draining lymph nodes. Sequences were obtained from axillary lymph node tissue. These receptors were collected from a female donor with breast cancer. Some clones in this sample may be carry-over from other donors' samples.

This clonotype was detected once. This chain connects TRBV6-5 to TRBJ1-2, with D tentatively TRBD1 (5 bases). V shed 5 bases and J shed 4 bases, with 14 bases lying between them. The CDR3 totals 14 residues. In germline, CDR1 is MNHEY, CDR2 SVGAGI. CDR3 sequence (DNA): TGTGCCAGCAGTCACCTGGGGGGAGGCTATGGCTACACCTTC. Amino acid sequence: CASSHLGGGYGYTF.

Note on this clonotype: A single base separates this from a much larger clone, so it may be a read error. This chain links TRBV19 with TRBJ2-6; the D gene could be TRBD1 or TRBD2 (5 bases each). CDR1 LNHDA and CDR2 SQIVND come from the germline V gene (reference sequence). There are 19 residues in the CDR3. CDR3 region: CASSIGTGTGTSGANALTF. DNA of the CDR3: TGTGCCAGTAGTATAGGAACCGGGACGGGAACTTCTGGGGCCAACGCCCTGACTTTC.

The chain links TRBV3-1 to TRBJ1-1; D remains ambiguous. V shed 0 bases and J shed 1 base, with 9 bases lying between them. There are 15 residues in the CDR3. Germline assignment: CDR1 LGHDT and CDR2 YNNKEL (reference sequence). The CDR3 loop reads CASSQDFNGNTEAFF. The CDR3 DNA sequence: TGTGCCAGCAGCCAAGATTTCAACGGGAACACTGAAGCTTTCTTT.

About this clonotype itself: In this CDR3 the conserved last residue, phenylalanine or tryptophan, is missing, so a read error is likely. The V gene is TRBV19, the J gene TRBJ1-3; 7 bases agree with TRBD1. Trimming removed 3 bases from V and 0 bases from J; junction bases left unmatched: 5. The V gene's germline CDR1 is LNHDA and CDR2 SQIVND (reference sequence). The CDR3 contains 16 residues. CDR3 coding DNA: TGTGCCAGTAGTATGTCGGACAGGACCTCTGGAAACACCATATATTCT. It encodes CASSMSDRTSGNTIYS.

In this sample, this clonotype turned up many times. This chain connects TRBV5-1 to TRBJ2-3; unclear D gene. Germline V gene data show CDR1 as SGHRS and CDR2 as YFSETQ. The CDR3 is made up of 15 amino acids. V lost 0 bases to trimming and J lost 1 base, with 9 bases between them. CDR3 residues: CASSLAQLGTDTQYF. The CDR3 region has the DNA TGCGCCAGCAGCTTGGCTCAGCTAGGCACAGATACGCAGTATTTT.

This clonotype appeared many times. The chain employs TRBV7-2 and TRBJ2-2; 7 bases are a match to TRBD2. After removal of 2 bases from V and 3 bases from J, the junction contained 3 bases not matched to a gene. The CDR3 covers 15 residues. In germline, CDR1 is SGHTA, CDR2 FQGNSA. The CDR3 DNA reads TGTGCCAGCAGCTTAATCGGGGGGTACACCGGGGAGCTGTTTTTT. Its translation: CASSLIGGYTGELFF.

In its sample, this clonotype was seen many times. The chain joins TRBV6-5 to TRBJ1-2; 7 nucleotides align to TRBD1. Losses at the gene ends were 0 bases for V and 5 bases for J; bases not matched to a gene: 0. The CDR3 totals 13 residues. CDR1 is MNHEY, CDR2 SVGAGI, per germline. The CDR3 nucleotides read TGTGCCAGCAGTTACTCGACAGGGTATGGCTACACCTTC. Protein sequence: CASSYSTGYGYTF.

This clonotype was recorded a few times. The chain has TRBV27 and TRBJ2-2; D gene unclear. V lost 5 bases to trimming and J lost 4 bases, with 5 bases between them. The germline gives CDR1 MNHEY, CDR2 SMNVEV (reference sequence). The CDR3 covers 12 residues. Here the CDR3 DNA reads TGTGCCAGCAGTCCTGCCACCGGGGAGCTGTTTTTT. Its protein product is CASSPATGELFF.